This record looks at one T cell receptor (beta chain) sequence and its context. These data originate in a study of blood T cell repertoires in COVID-19. Study-level background: Acute and convalescent COVID-19 samples came from the United States, Italy and Spain.

As originally analysed: Using reference gene primer amplification, nucleated cell counts were estimated. Libraries were prepared by immunoSEQ multiplex PCR; TCRdb keeps only in-frame clonotypes and omits some of them. V, J and clone size were drawn from that table, and D and trimming were deduced from the DNA. The profile shows 220,000 or so clones, more than 80% of them singletons. The V end lost 7 bases, the J end lost 10 bases, and 8 bases lay between the germline ends. Germline lookup yields CDR1 MDHEN and CDR2 SYDVKM. This CDR3 is 10 amino acids long. Participants were aged roughly 18 to 90 years, lived in around 22 US areas, and enrolled virtually.

The sequenced material came from PBMCs or T cells enriched from blood (not recorded which). The receptor comes from a woman younger than 35 in a cohort exposed to, infected with or recovered from COVID-19 (not recorded which). V and J are TRBV28 and TRBJ1-5; D gene uncertain. This CDR3 reads CASNIYPQHF. Written as DNA, the CDR3 is TGTGCCAGCAATATATATCCCCAGCATTTT.